The 13 T cell receptor beta chains in this list originate from one sample, sequenced in a study of T cell responses to AZD1222 COVID-19 vaccine (dated by TCRdb to about 2021). This specimen's time point label, per the study, means: baseline before first vaccination. To prepare the library, the immunoSEQ multiplex PCR assay was applied. TCRdb took this table from immuneACCESS and kept in-frame rearrangements with V and J called. Such tables lack part of the clones; where checked against another copy, unresolved V genes explain under half of the gap, and the rest is unexplained. Here the sample has approximately 190,000 clones; around 93% occur a single time. 7.5% to 10% of the sample lies in the top ten. The specimen was peripheral blood, collected on day 0 of AZD1222 vaccination. These receptors all stem from an adult in good health.

The J gene is TRBJ2-1, the V gene TRBV3-1 (or the pseudogene TRBV3-2); D may be TRBD1 or TRBD2 (5 bases each). V dropped 0 bases and J dropped 10 bases, with 13 bases sitting between them. The germline V gene has CDR1 LGHDT and CDR2 YNNKEL (reference sequence). CDR3 length equals 14 residues. The CDR3 sequence: CASSQDPKGSEQFF. DNA of the CDR3: TGTGCCAGCAGCCAAGATCCGAAGGGGAGCGAGCAGTTCTTC.

The chain recombines TRBV25-1 with TRBJ1-2; TRBD1 might be the D (5 bases). Per the germline V gene, CDR1 is MGHDK and CDR2 is SYGVNS. V lost 2 bases and J 2 bases, leaving 12 bases between the germline ends. CDR3 size: 15 residues. Here the CDR3 reads CASSEVGRENYGYTF. DNA for the CDR3: TGTGCCAGCAGTGAAGTAGGCAGGGAGAACTATGGCTACACCTTC.

The chain is built from TRBV27 and TRBJ2-1; 11 nucleotides agree with TRBD2. This CDR3 is 16 amino acids long. Trimming removed 5 bases from V and 4 bases from J; junction bases left unmatched: 7. In germline, CDR1 is MNHEY, CDR2 SMNVEV (reference sequence). CDR3 residues: CASSPTRLAGYNEQFF. Written as DNA, the CDR3 is TGTGCCAGCAGTCCAACCCGACTAGCGGGGTACAATGAGCAGTTCTTC.

The chain is built from TRBV25-1 and TRBJ1-2, with a weak D call TRBD1 (5 bases). Trimming shortened V by 4 bases and J by 4 bases, and 7 bases separated the two germline ends. Germline V CDR1 and CDR2: MGHDK, SYGVNS. CDR3 length equals 12 residues. CDR3 protein: CASSGDSYGYTF. CDR3 coding DNA: TGTGCCAGCAGTGGGGACTCCTATGGCTACACCTTC.

The chain couples TRBV5-1 to TRBJ2-2; either TRBD1 or TRBD2 may supply D (5 bases each). V gave up 4 bases and J gave up 8 bases, with 9 bases separating them. Germline V gene lookup returns CDR1 SGHRS and CDR2 YFSETQ. The CDR3 length is 12 residues. CDR3 protein: CASSGGTGELFF. In DNA form, the CDR3 reads TGCGCCAGCAGCGGGGGTACGGGGGAGCTGTTTTTT.

V gene TRBV5-1 combines with J gene TRBJ1-1; a weak D match, TRBD1 (5 bases). This CDR3 has 15 residues. Germline lookup yields CDR1 SGHRS and CDR2 YFSETQ. Trimming left V 0 bases short and J 3 bases short, with 12 bases between. CDR3 residues: CASSLAGPRDTEAFF. The DNA of the CDR3 is TGCGCCAGCAGCTTGGCAGGCCCCAGGGACACTGAAGCTTTCTTT.

The chain combines TRBV6-2 or TRBV6-3 with TRBJ1-2; unclear D gene. The CDR3 is 13 residues long. V was shortened by 0 bases and J by 6 bases, with 8 bases between the two germline ends. Germline V gene sequence: CDR1 MNHEY, CDR2 SVGEGT. The DNA of the CDR3 is TGTGCCAGCAGTTACTCGATGGGAAATGGCTACACCTTC. Translation: CASSYSMGNGYTF.

The chain links TRBV28 to TRBJ2-7, with D perhaps TRBD1 or TRBD2 (5 bases each). Germline loops: CDR1 MDHEN, CDR2 SYDVKM. The ends were cut back, 4 bases at V and 2 bases at J, with 15 bases in the middle. This CDR3 has 15 residues. The CDR3 nucleotides read TGTGCCAGCAGTTCCCCCGAGGGGTCGGCCTACGAGCAGTACTTC. This translates into CASSSPEGSAYEQYF.

This chain uses TRBV5-1 with TRBJ2-5, with 9 bases lining up with TRBD1. V shed 1 base and J 5 bases; nucleotides not matched to a gene: 6. CDR1 and CDR2 from the germline V gene are SGHRS and YFSETQ. The CDR3 runs to 15 residues. DNA of the CDR3: TGCGCCAGCAGCTTGTATAGGACAGGGGTTGAGACCCAGTACTTC. Translating it yields CASSLYRTGVETQYF.

The rearrangement links TRBV6-2 or TRBV6-3 to TRBJ1-1; unclear D gene. The CDR3 runs 16 residues. Germline CDR1 MNHEY, CDR2 SVGEGT. Trimming took 0 bases from V and 2 from J, leaving 13 bases between them. The CDR3 loop reads CASSYSVAGRNTEAFF. CDR3 DNA: TGTGCCAGCAGTTACTCGGTGGCAGGCAGAAACACTGAAGCTTTCTTT.

V usage is TRBV7-3 and J usage is TRBJ2-3; 14 bases are a match to TRBD2. Trimming cost V 2 bases and J 6 bases; bases outside gene matches: 10. This CDR3 is built from 18 residues. Germline CDR1 is SGHTA and CDR2 is FQGTGA. CDR3 protein: CASSLRTTSGRAPDTQYF. In nucleotides, the CDR3 is TGTGCCAGCAGCTTACGGACGACTAGCGGGAGGGCCCCCGATACGCAGTATTTT.

V is TRBV6-2 or TRBV6-3 and J is TRBJ2-3, with a weak D call TRBD1 (7 bases). V gave up 2 bases and J gave up 5 bases, with 23 bases separating them. This CDR3 is built from 18 residues. Germline V CDR1 and CDR2: MNHEY, SVGEGT. CDR3 nucleotide sequence: TGTGCCAGCAGTTACGTGGGAAACAGGGGAGGTTGGAAAGATACGCAGTATTTT. Translating it yields CASSYVGNRGGWKDTQYF.

This rearrangement joins TRBV11-2 to TRBJ2-3; 10 bases map to TRBD2. CDR1 and CDR2 (germline): SGHAT, FQNNGV. The CDR3 sequence is 18 residues long. The V segment lost 1 base and the J segment 4 bases; nucleotides outside the gene matches: 11. This CDR3 reads CASSLGGSGRAVADTQYF. CDR3 nucleotide sequence: TGTGCCAGCAGCTTAGGAGGGAGCGGGAGGGCCGTGGCAGATACGCAGTATTTT.